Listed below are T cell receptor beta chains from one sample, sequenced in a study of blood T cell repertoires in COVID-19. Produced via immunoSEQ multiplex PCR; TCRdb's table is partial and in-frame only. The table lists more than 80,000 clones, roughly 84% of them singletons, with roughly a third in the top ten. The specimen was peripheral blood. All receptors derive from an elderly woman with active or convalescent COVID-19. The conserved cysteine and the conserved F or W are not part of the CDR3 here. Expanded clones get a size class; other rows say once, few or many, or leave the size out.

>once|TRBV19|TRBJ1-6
ASSTRQSSPLH
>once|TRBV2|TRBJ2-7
ASSLGLAGIGYEQY
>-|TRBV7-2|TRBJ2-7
ASSLGSTSGGGEQY
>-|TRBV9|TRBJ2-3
ASSVKAGARDTQY
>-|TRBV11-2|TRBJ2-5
ASSLVGGGGQETQY
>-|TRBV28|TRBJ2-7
ASSFTTVSYEQY
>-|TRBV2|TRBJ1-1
ASIPFVDTEAF
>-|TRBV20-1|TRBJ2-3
SASALAADTDTQY
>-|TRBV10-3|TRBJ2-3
AISEPTRGSTDTQY
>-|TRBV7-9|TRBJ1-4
ASSLNGQGGEKLF
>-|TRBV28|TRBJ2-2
ASSYIAGDTNTGELF